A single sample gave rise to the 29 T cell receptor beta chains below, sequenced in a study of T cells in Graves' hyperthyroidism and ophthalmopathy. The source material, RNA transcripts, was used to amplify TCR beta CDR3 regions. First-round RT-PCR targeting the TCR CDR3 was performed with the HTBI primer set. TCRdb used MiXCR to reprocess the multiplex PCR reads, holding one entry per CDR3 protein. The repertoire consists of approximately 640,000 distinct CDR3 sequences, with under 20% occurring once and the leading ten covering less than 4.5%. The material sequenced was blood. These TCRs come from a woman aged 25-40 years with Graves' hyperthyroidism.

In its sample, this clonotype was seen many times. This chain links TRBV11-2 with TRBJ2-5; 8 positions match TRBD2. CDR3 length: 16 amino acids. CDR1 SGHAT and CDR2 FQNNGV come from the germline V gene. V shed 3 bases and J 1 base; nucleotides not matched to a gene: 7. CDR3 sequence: CASSFLRGGGQETQYF. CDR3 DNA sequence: TGTGCCAGCAGCTTCCTCCGGGGGGGCGGCCAAGAGACCCAGTACTTC. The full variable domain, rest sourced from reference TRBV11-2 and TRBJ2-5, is EAGVAQSPRYKIIEKRQSVAFWCNPISGHATLYWYQQILGQGPKLLIQFQNNGVVDDSQLPKDRFSAERLKGVDSTLKIQPAKLEDSAVYLCASSFLRGGGQETQYFGPGTRLLVL.

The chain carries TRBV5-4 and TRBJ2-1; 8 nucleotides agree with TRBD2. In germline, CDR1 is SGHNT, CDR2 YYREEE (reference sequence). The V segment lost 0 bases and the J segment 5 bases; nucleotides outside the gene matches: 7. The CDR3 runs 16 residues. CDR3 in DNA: TGTGCCAGCAGCTTGGGGGGGCTAGCGGGTCACAATGAGCAGTTCTTC. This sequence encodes CASSLGGLAGHNEQFF.

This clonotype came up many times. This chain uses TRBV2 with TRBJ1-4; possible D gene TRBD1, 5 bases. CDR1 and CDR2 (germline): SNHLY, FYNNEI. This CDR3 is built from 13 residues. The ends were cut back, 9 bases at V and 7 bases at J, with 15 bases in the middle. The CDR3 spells CASNQGWGEKLFF. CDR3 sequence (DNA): TGTGCCAGTAACCAGGGTTGGGGTGAAAAACTGTTTTTT.

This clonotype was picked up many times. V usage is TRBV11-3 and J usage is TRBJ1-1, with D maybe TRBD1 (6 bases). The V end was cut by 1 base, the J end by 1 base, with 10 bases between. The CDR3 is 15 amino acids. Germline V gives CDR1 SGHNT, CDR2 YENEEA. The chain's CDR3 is CASSLGPGANTEAFF. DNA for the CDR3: TGTGCCAGCAGCTTAGGTCCAGGGGCGAACACTGAAGCTTTCTTT.

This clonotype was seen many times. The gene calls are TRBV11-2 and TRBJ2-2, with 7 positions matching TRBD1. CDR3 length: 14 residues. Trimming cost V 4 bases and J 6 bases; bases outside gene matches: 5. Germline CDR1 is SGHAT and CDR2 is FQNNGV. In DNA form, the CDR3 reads TGTGCCAGCAGCTCGACAGGGAATTCCGGGGAGCTGTTTTTT. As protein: CASSSTGNSGELFF. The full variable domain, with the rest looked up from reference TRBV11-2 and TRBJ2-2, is EAGVAQSPRYKIIEKRQSVAFWCNPISGHATLYWYQQILGQGPKLLIQFQNNGVVDDSQLPKDRFSAERLKGVDSTLKIQPAKLEDSAVYLCASSSTGNSGELFFGEGSRLTVL.

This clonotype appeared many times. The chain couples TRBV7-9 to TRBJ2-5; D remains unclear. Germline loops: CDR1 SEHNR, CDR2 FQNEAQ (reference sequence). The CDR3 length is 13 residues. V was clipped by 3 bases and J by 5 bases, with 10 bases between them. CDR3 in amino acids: CASSFEVRETQYF. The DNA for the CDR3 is TGTGCCAGCAGCTTCGAGGTCCGGGAGACCCAGTACTTC.

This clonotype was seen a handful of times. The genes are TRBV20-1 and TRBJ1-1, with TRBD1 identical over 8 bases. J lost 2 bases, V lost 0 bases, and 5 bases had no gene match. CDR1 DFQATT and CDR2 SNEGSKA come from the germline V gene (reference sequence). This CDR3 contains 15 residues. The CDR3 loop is CSARDPQGANTEAFF. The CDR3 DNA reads TGCAGTGCTAGAGATCCCCAGGGGGCAAACACTGAAGCTTTCTTT.

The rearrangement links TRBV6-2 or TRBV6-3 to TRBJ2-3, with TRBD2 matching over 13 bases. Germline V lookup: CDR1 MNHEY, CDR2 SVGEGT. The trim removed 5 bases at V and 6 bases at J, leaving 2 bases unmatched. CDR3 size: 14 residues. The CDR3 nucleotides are TGTGCCAGCAGTCAGACTAGCGGGAGGGATACGCAGTATTTT. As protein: CASSQTSGRDTQYF.

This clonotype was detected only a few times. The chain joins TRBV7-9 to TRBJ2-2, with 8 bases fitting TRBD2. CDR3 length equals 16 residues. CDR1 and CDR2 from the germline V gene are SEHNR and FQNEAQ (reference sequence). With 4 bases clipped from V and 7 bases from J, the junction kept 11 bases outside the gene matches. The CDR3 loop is CASSSPGGVGLGELFF. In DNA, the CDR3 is TGTGCCAGCAGCTCCCCGGGGGGGGTAGGACTCGGGGAGCTGTTTTTT.

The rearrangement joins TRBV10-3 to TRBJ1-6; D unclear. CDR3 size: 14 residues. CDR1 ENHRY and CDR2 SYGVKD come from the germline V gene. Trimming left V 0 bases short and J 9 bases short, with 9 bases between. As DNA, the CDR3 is TGTGCCATCAGTGAGTCGAATTGGAGTTCACCCCTCCACTTT. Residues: CAISESNWSSPLHF.

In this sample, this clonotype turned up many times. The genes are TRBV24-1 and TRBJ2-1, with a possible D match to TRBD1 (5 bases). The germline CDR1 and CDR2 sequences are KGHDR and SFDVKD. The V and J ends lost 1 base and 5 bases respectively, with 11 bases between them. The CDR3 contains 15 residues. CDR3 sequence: CATSDFRQGNNEQFF. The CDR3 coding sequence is TGTGCCACCAGTGATTTTCGGCAGGGTAACAATGAGCAGTTCTTC.

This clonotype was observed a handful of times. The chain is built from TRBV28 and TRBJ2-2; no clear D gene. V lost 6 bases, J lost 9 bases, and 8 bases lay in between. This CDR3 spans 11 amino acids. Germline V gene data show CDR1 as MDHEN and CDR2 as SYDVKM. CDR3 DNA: TGTGCCAGCAGAACTAATCGGGAGCTGTTTTTT. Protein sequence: CASRTNRELFF. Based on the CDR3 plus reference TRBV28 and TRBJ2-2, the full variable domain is DVKVTQSSRYLVKRTGEKVFLECVQDMDHENMFWYRQDPGLGLRLIYFSYDVKMKEKGDIPEGYSVSREKKERFSLILESASTNQTSMYLCASRTNRELFFGEGSRLTVL.

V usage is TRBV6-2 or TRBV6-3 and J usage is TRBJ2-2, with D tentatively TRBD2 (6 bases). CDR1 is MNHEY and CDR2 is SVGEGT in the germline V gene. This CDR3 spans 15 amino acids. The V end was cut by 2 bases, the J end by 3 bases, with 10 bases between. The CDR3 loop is CASSYGRDYTGELFF. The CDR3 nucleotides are TGTGCCAGCAGTTACGGGCGGGATTACACCGGGGAGCTGTTTTTT.

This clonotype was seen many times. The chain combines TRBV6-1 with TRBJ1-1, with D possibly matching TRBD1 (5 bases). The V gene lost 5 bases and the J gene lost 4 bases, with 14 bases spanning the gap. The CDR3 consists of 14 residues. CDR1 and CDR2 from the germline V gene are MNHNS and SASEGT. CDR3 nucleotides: TGTGCCAGCAGTCCCCCGGCGGGACGCACTGAAGCTTTCTTT. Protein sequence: CASSPPAGRTEAFF.

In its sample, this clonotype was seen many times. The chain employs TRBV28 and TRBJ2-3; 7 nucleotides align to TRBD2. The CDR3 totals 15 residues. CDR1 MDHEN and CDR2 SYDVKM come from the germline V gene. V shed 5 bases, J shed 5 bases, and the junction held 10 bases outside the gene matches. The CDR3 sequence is CASSTQRREKDTQYF. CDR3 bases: TGTGCCAGCAGTACCCAACGGCGGGAGAAAGATACGCAGTATTTT.

The CDR3 nucleotides are TGTGCCAGCAGTGGGGGCCGACAGGGAAGGGGAGATACGCAGTATTTT. It is translated as CASSGGRQGRGDTQYF. The chain is built from TRBV7-9 and TRBJ2-3; 7 nucleotides match TRBD1. The V and J ends lost 6 bases and 5 bases, in that order; junction bases with no gene match: 14. Germline V gives CDR1 SEHNR, CDR2 FQNEAQ (reference sequence). This CDR3 region has 16 residues.

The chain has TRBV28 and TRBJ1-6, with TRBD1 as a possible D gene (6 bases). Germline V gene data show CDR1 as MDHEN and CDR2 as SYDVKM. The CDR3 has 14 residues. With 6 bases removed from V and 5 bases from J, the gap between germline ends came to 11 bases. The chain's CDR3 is CASRGQTNNSPLHF. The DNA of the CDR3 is TGTGCCAGCAGAGGACAGACAAATAATTCACCCCTCCACTTT.

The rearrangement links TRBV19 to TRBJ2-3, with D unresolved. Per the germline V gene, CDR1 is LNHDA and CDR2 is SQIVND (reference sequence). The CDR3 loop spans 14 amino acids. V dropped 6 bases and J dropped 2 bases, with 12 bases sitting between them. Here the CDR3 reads CASRDPRLTDTQYF. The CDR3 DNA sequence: TGTGCCAGTAGGGACCCGAGACTCACAGATACGCAGTATTTT.

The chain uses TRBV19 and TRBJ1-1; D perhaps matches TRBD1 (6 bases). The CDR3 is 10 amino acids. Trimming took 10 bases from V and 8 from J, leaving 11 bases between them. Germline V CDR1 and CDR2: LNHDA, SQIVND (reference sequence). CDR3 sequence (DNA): TGTGCCACCCATGGGGGCGAAGCTTTCTTT. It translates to CATHGGEAFF.

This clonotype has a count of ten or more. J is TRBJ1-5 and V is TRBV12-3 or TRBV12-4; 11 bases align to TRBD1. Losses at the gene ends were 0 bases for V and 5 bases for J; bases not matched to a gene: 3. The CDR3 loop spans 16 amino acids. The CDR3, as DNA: TGTGCCAGCAGTTTAGCCCCGGGACAGGGGGATCAGCCCCAGCATTTT. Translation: CASSLAPGQGDQPQHF.

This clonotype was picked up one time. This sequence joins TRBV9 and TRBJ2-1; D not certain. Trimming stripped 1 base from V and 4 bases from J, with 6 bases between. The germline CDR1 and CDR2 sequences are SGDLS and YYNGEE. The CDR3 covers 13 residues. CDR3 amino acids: CASSVNPYNEQFF. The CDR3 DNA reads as TGTGCCAGCAGCGTAAACCCTTACAATGAGCAGTTCTTC.

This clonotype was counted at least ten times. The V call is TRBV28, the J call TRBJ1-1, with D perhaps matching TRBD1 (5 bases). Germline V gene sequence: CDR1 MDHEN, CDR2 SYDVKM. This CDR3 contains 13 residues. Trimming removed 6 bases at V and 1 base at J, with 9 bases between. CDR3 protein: CASRETANTEAFF. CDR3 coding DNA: TGTGCCAGCAGGGAGACAGCGAACACTGAAGCTTTCTTT.

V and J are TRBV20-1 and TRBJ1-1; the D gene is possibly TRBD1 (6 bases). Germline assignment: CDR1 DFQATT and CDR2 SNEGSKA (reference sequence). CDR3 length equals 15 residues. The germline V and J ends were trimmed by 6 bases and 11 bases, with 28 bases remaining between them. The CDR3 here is CSARLIRGALRAAFF. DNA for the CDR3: TGCAGTGCACGCCTTATCCGGGGGGCGCTTCGGGCTGCTTTCTTT.

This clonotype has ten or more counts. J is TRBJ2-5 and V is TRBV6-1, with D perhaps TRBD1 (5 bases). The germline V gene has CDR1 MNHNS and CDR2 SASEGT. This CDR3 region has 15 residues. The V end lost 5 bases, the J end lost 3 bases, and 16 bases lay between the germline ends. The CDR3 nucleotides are TGTGCCAGCAGTTCTCCTGTCGGCAGGGAAGAGACCCAGTACTTC. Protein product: CASSSPVGREETQYF.

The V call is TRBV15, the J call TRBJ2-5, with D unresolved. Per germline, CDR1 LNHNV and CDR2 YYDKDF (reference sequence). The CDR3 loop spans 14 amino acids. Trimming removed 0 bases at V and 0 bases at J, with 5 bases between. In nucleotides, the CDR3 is TGTGCCACCAGCAGAGATCAGAACCAAGAGACCCAGTACTTC. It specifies CATSRDQNQETQYF.

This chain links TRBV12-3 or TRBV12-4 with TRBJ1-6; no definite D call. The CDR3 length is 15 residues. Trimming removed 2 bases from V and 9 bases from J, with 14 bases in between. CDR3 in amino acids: CASSLTHRVISPLHF. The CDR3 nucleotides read TGTGCCAGCAGTTTAACCCACCGGGTGATTTCACCCCTCCACTTT.

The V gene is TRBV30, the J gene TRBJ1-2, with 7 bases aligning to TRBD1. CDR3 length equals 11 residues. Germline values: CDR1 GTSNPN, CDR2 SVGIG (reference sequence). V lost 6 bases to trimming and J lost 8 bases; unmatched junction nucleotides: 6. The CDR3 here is CACQTGEGYTF. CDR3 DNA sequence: TGTGCCTGTCAAACAGGGGAAGGCTACACCTTC.

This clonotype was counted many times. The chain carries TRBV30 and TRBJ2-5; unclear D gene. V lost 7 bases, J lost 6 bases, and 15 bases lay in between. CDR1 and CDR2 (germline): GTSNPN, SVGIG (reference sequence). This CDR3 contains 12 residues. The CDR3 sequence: CALTFFRQTQYF. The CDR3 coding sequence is TGTGCCTTGACCTTTTTTCGCCAGACCCAGTACTTC.

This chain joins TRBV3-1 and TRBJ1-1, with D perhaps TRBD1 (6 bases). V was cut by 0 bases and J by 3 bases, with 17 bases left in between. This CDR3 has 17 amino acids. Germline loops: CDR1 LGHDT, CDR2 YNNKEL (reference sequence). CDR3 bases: TGTGCCAGCAGCCAAGAGGGGTTCAGGGGCCTGGACACTGAAGCTTTCTTT. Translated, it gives CASSQEGFRGLDTEAFF.